This passage covers 10 T cell receptor beta chains from one sample sequenced in a study of T cells in Graves' hyperthyroidism and ophthalmopathy (dated by TCRdb to about 2019). Library preparation employed multiplex PCR. Sequencing used an Illumina HiSeq 2000. Amplification of TCR beta CDR3 regions was carried out from RNA transcripts. A first-round RT-PCR of the TCR CDR3 used the HTBI primer set with the Qiagen OneStep RT-PCR kit. The public reads were reanalyzed by TCRdb: fastp trimming at Q25, MiXCR alignment, in-frame beta chains only. A single entry per CDR3 protein holds the most common genes and DNA from its merged rows. This sample has a few hundred thousand distinct CDR3 sequences in its table, and around a sixth of those were observed once. Clones ranked in the top ten supply 25% to 30% of the sample. Source material: blood. These receptors were obtained from a young woman with Graves' hyperthyroidism that later progressed to Graves' ophthalmopathy.

This clonotype was seen at least ten times. The rearrangement uses TRBV24-1 and TRBJ1-5; the D is unclear. Deletions cut 5 bases from V and 1 base from J, with 5 bases between. CDR3 size: 13 residues. Germline CDR1 is KGHDR and CDR2 is SFDVKD. The CDR3 DNA reads as TGTGCCACCAGTGGGGCAAGCAATCAGCCCCAGCATTTT. Protein: CATSGASNQPQHF.

This clonotype was observed many times. J is TRBJ2-5 and V is TRBV5-1; the match to TRBD1 covers 12 bases. The CDR3 contains 16 residues. Germline V lookup: CDR1 SGHRS, CDR2 YFSETQ. Losses at the gene ends were 3 bases for V and 4 bases for J; bases not matched to a gene: 7. CDR3 sequence: CASSSGQGAFGETQYF. As DNA, the CDR3 is TGCGCCAGCAGCTCGGGACAGGGGGCGTTTGGAGAGACCCAGTACTTC.

This clonotype was recorded at least ten times. CDR3 sequence reads: CASSLASTSGSLGEQFF. Written as DNA, the CDR3 is TGTGCCAGCAGCTTAGCCTCCACTAGCGGGAGTCTTGGTGAGCAGTTCTTC. The V and J genes are TRBV7-9 and TRBJ2-1; 11 bases fit TRBD2. V lost 0 bases, J lost 9 bases, and 10 bases stayed unmatched. Germline V CDR1 and CDR2: SEHNR, FQNEAQ (reference sequence). This CDR3 spans 17 amino acids.

This clonotype has ten or more counts. V is TRBV2 and J is TRBJ2-1, with 7 bases aligning to TRBD2. After removal of 4 bases from V and 8 bases from J, the junction contained 5 bases not matched to a gene. This CDR3 has 13 amino acids. Germline CDR1 and CDR2: SNHLY and FYNNEI. The CDR3 DNA is TGTGCCAGCAGTGTGGGGGGGGGGGATGAGCAGTTCTTC. This encodes CASSVGGGDEQFF.

This clonotype was observed a handful of times. This chain connects TRBV9 to TRBJ1-1, with a possible D match to TRBD1 (5 bases). The CDR3 length is 16 residues. CDR1 is SGDLS, CDR2 YYNGEE, per germline. The ends were cut back, 1 base at V and 0 bases at J, with 13 bases in the middle. CDR3 coding DNA: TGTGCCAGCAGCGTAAGGGACGTACCTTTGAACACTGAAGCTTTCTTT. Translation: CASSVRDVPLNTEAFF. Drawing the rest from reference TRBV9 and TRBJ1-1, the complete variable domain is DSGVTQTPKHLITATGQRVTLRCSPRSGDLSVYWYQQSLDQGLQFLIQYYNGEERAKGNILERFSAQQFPDLHSELNLSSLELGDSALYFCASSVRDVPLNTEAFFGQGTRLTVV.

This clonotype was recorded a few times. The chain links TRBV20-1 to TRBJ2-5; either TRBD1 or TRBD2 may fit D (5 bases each). CDR1 is DFQATT and CDR2 is SNEGSKA in the germline V gene (reference sequence). This CDR3 comprises 15 residues. Trimming pared 3 bases from V and 2 bases from J, leaving 16 bases between. CDR3: CSASGTSIPQETQYF. DNA of the CDR3: TGCAGTGCTAGCGGGACCTCCATCCCTCAAGAGACCCAGTACTTC.

The J gene is TRBJ1-3, the V gene TRBV12-3 or TRBV12-4; D unresolved. The CDR3 extends over 15 amino acids. Trimming removed 3 bases at V and 2 bases at J, with 11 bases between. The CDR3 here is CASSLGFYAGNTIYF. The DNA for the CDR3 is TGTGCCAGCAGTTTGGGCTTTTACGCTGGAAACACCATATATTTT.

This clonotype was observed at least ten times. The rearrangement joins TRBV5-5 to TRBJ1-4; 8 bases align to TRBD1. The V gene end was trimmed by 5 bases and the J gene end by 7 bases; junction bases not matched to a gene: 7. CDR1 SGHKS and CDR2 YYEKEE come from the germline V gene (reference sequence). This CDR3 is built from 14 residues. CDR3 region: CASSPTGGVEKLFF. Written as DNA, the CDR3 is TGTGCCAGCAGTCCCACAGGGGGGGTTGAAAAACTGTTTTTT.

This clonotype was observed a few times. J is TRBJ2-2 and V is TRBV28, with D possibly TRBD2 on 5 matching bases. This CDR3 has 14 amino acids. The V end lost 3 bases, the J end lost 14 bases, and 19 bases lay between the germline ends. The germline gives CDR1 MDHEN, CDR2 SYDVKM. The CDR3 nucleotides are TGTGCCAGCAGTTTGTCCCCGACTACCGGGATTCTGTTTTTT. It specifies CASSLSPTTGILFF.

Ten or more counts support this clonotype. The genes are TRBV28 and TRBJ2-3; 14 positions agree with TRBD2. V gave up 6 bases and J gave up 2 bases; unmatched junction bases: 4. CDR3 length: 16 amino acids. Germline V gives CDR1 MDHEN, CDR2 SYDVKM. The CDR3 loop is CASRTSGRAYTDTQYF. DNA for the CDR3: TGTGCCAGCAGGACTAGCGGGAGGGCCTACACAGATACGCAGTATTTT.